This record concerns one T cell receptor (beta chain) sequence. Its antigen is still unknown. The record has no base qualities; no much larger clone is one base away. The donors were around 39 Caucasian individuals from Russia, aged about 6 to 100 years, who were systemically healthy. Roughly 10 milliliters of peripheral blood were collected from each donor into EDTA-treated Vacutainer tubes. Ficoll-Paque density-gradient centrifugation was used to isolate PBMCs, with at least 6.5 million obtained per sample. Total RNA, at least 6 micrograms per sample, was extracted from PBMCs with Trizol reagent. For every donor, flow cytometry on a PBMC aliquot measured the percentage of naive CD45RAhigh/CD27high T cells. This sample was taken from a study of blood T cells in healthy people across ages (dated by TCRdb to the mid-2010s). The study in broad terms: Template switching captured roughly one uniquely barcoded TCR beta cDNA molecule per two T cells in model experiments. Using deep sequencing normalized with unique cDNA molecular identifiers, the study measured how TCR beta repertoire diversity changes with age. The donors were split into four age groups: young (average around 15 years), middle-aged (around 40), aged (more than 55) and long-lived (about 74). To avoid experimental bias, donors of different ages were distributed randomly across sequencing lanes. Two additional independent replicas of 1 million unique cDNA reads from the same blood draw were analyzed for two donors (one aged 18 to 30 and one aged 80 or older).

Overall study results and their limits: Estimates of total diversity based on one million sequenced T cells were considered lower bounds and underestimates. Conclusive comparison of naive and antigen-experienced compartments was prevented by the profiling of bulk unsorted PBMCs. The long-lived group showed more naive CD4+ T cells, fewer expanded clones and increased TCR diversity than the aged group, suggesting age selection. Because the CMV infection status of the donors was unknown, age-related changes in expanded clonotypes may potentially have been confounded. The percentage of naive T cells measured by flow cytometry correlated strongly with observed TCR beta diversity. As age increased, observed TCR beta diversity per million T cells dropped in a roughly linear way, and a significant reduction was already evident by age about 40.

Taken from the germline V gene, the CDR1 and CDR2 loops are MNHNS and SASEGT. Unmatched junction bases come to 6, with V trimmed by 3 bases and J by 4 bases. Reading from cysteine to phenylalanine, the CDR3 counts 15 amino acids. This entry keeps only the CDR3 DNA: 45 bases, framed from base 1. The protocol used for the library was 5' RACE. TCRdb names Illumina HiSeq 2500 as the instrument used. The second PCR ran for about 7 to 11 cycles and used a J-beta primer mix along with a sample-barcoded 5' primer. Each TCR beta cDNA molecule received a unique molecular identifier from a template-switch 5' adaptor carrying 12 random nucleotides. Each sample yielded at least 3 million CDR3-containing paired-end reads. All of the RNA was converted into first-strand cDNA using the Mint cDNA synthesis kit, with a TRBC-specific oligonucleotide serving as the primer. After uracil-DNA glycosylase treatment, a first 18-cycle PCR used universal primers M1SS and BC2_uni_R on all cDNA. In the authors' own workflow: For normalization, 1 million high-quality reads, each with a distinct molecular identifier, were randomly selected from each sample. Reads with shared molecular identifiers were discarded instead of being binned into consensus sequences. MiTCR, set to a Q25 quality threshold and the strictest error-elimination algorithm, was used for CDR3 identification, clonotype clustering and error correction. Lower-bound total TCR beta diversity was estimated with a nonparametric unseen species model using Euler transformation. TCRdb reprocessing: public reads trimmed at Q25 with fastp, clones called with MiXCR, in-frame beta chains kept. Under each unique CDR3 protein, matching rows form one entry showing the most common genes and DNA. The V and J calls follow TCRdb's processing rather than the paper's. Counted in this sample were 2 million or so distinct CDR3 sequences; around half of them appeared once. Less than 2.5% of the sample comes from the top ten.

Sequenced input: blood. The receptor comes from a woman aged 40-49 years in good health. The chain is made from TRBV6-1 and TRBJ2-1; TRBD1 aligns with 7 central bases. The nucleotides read TGTGCCAGCAGTGAGCGTAGGGGGCGTTACAATGAGCAGTTCTTC. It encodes CASSERRGRYNEQFF.